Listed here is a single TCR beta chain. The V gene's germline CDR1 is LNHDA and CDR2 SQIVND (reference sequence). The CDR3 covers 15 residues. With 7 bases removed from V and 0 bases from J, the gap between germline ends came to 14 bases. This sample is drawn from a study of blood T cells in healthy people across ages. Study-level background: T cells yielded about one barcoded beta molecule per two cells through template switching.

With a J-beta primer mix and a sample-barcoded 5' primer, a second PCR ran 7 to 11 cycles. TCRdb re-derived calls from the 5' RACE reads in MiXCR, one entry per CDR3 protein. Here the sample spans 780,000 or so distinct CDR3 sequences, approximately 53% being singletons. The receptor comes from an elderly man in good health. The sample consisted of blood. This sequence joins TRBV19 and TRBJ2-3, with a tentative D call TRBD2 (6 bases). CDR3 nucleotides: TGTGCCAGTACCTTCGGGGGTCCTAGCACAGATACGCAGTATTTT. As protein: CASTFGGPSTDTQYF.